The present TCR beta chain was sequenced within a study of blood T cell repertoires in COVID-19. Whole-study context: Researchers got acute and convalescent COVID-19 samples from the United States, Italy and Spain. Sample material is recorded as cDNA or gDNA derived from T cells, B-cell-depleted T cells, or PBMCs.

This clone was observed a single time. Original data processing: Amplified reference gene primers provided the basis for estimating nucleated cell counts. TCRdb keeps only in-frame clones here, not all; method: immunoSEQ multiplex PCR. V and J calls and clone size are copied from that table; D and trimming were computed from the DNA. This sample yields about 130,000 clones, of which approximately 86% are seen a single time; around 17% belongs to the top ten. This CDR3 is built from 12 residues. From germline, CDR1 is SGHRS and CDR2 YFSETQ. V lost 4 bases, J lost 8 bases, and 12 bases lay in between. The chain couples TRBV5-1 to TRBJ1-1, with unresolved D. The sample consisted of peripheral blood. This clonotype originated in a woman in her forties or fifties who had recovered from COVID-19. This CDR3 is CASSPVGGEAFF. CDR3 sequence (DNA): TGCGCCAGCAGCCCCGTGGGAGGGGAAGCTTTCTTT.